This TCR beta chain came from a study of Ad26.COV2.S vaccination and SARS-CoV-2 variants. Background on the study: Donor was one of the participants in the Ad26.COV2.S arm of the COV1001 trial. Whole-study results and caveats: It was found that vaccine and placebo recipients had similar non-spike TCR breadth. Vaccine recipients surpassed placebo recipients in spike-specific TCR breadth.

The germline CDR1 and CDR2 sequences are MDHEN and SYDVKM. V lost 6 bases, J lost 4 bases, and 20 bases lay in between. CDR3 length: 16 residues. Sequencing was performed with immunoSEQ multiplex PCR; in TCRdb, only in-frame clones are kept and a portion is missing. Of 300,000 to 350,000 clones detected, approximately 86% appear once; the ten largest clones hold about 10%. About this clone itself: What it binds is unknown.

Sample treatment: 15 to 20 received Ad26.COV2.S at low or high dose, single or two shots; 5 received placebo; per-sample allocation not given. All samples were drawn on day 63, counting from the first vaccine or placebo injection. An adult aged 18-55 years in Boston served as the donor. The receptor was derived from a person aged 18 to 59 who received the Ad26.COV2.S COVID-19 vaccine or a placebo. The sequencing used peripheral blood, collected in a trial of Ad26.COV2.S vaccine versus placebo. The J gene is TRBJ2-3, the V gene TRBV28, with D possibly being TRBD2 (6 bases). The CDR3 here is CASSPPGSGGADTQYF. The CDR3 DNA sequence: TGTGCCAGCAGCCCTCCAGGTAGCGGAGGGGCAGATACGCAGTATTTT.